Below, 3 T cell receptor beta chains from the same sample are listed, as sequenced in a study of PD-L1 blockade in urothelial cancer (dated by TCRdb to between 2016 and 2019). The time point label for this specimen denotes: pretreatment tumor sample. Library prep was done by the immunoSEQ multiplex PCR assay. Sourced from immuneACCESS, this table was stored by TCRdb with only in-frame sequences that have V and J called. A share of the clones is absent; for the studies checked, an unresolved V gene accounts for under half, and the remainder has no known explanation. The sample table contains about 35,000 clones; only one count was recorded for 36% of them. Of the sample, approximately 9% falls within the top ten clones. The specimen comprised tumor tissue, sampled before atezolizumab (anti-PD-L1) treatment. These receptors were collected from a man aged 55 to 70 with urothelial cancer.

This clone has just a few counts. The J gene is TRBJ1-5, the V gene TRBV11-3; D gene unclear. This CDR3 is 14 amino acids long. Looked up from germline, CDR1 is SGHNT and CDR2 is YENEEA. Trimming cost V 1 base and J 6 bases, with 10 bases left between them. DNA for the CDR3: TGTGCCAGCAGCTTAGTTGGGCTGGGTCAGCCCCAGCATTTT. Its translation is CASSLVGLGQPQHF. Based on the CDR3 plus reference TRBV11-3 and TRBJ1-5, the full variable domain is EAGVVQSPRYKIIEKKQPVAFWCNPISGHNTLYWYLQNLGQGPELLIRYENEEAVDDSQLPKDRFSAERLKGVDSTLKIQPAELGDSAVYLCASSLVGLGQPQHFGDGTRLSIL.

Regarding this clone: A read error may produce the germline difference seen at one junction end. This chain links TRBV10-2 with TRBJ2-5, with 10 bases lining up with TRBD2. This CDR3 is built from 13 residues. The germline CDR1 and CDR2 sequences are WSHSY and SAAADI. CDR3 sequence (DNA): TGCGCCAGCAGTATTCTAGCGGGAGAGGCCCAGTACTTC. It translates to CASSILAGEAQYF.

CDR3 DNA: TGTGCCAGCAGCCGGATGGATATAACCTACGAGCAGTACTTC. Its translation is CASSRMDITYEQYF. The rearrangement links TRBV28 to TRBJ2-7; D remains unclear. The CDR3 is made up of 14 amino acids. V was shortened by 6 bases and J by 2 bases, with 14 bases between the two germline ends. Germline CDR1 MDHEN, CDR2 SYDVKM. Variable domain in full (rest from reference TRBV28 and TRBJ2-7): DVKVTQSSRYLVKRTGEKVFLECVQDMDHENMFWYRQDPGLGLRLIYFSYDVKMKEKGDIPEGYSVSREKKERFSLILESASTNQTSMYLCASSRMDITYEQYFGPGTRLTVT.